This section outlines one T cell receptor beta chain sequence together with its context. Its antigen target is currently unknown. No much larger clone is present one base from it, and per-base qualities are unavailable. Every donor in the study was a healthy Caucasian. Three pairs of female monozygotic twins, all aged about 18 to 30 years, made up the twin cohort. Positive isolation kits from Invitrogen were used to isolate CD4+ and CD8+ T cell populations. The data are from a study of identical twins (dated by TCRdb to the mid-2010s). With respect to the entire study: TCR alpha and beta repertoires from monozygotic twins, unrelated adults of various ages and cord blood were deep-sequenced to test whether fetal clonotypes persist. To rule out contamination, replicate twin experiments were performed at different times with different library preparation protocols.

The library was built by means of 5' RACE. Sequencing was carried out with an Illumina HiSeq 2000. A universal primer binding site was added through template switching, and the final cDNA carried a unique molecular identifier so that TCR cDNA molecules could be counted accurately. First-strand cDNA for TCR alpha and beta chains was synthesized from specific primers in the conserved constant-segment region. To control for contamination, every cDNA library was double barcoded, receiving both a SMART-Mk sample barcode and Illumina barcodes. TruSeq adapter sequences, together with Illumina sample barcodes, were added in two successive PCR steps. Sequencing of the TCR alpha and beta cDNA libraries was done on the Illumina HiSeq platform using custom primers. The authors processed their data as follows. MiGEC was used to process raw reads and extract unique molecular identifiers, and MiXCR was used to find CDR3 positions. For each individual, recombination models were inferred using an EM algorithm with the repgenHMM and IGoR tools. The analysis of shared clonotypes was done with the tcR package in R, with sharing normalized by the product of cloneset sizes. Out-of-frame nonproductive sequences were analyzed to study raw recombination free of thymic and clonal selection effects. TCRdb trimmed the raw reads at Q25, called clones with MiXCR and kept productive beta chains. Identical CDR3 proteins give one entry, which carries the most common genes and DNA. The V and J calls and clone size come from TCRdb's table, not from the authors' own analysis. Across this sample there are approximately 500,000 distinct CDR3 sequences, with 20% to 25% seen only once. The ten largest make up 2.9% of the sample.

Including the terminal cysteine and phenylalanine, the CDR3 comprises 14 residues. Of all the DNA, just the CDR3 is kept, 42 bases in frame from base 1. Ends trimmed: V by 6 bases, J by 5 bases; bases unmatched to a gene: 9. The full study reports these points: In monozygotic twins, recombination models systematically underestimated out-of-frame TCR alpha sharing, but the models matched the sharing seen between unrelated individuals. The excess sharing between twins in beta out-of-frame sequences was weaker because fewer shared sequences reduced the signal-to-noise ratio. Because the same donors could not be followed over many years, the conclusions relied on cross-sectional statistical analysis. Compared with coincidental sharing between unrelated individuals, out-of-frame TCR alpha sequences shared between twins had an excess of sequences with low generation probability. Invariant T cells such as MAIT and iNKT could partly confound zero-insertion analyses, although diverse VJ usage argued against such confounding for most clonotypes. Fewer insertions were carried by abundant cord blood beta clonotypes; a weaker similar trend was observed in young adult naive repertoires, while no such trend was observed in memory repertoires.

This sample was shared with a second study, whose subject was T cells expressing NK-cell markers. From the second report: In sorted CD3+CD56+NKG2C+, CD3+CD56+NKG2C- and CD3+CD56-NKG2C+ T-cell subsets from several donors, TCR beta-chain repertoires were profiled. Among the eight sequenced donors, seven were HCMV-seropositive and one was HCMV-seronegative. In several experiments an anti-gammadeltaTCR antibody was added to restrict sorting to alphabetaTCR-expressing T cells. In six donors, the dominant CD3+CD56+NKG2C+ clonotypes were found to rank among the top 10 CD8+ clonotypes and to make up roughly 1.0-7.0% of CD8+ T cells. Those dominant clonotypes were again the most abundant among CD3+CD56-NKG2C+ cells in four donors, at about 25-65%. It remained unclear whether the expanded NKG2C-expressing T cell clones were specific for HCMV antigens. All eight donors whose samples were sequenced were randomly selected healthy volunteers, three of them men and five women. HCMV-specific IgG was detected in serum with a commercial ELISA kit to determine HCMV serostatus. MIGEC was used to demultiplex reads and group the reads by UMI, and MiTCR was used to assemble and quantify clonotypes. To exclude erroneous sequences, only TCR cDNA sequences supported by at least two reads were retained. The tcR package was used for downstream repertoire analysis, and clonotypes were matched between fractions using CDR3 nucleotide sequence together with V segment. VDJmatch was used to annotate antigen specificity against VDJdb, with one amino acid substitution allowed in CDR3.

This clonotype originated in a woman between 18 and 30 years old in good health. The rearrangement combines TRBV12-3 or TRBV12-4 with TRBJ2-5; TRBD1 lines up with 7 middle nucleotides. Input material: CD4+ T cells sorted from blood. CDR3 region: CASRGGRSGETQYF. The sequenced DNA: TGTGCCAGCAGAGGGGGCCGGTCCGGGGAGACCCAGTACTTC.